This T cell receptor beta chain emerged from a study of early T cells in non-severe SARS-CoV-2 infection. TCRdb recomputed calls from the 5' RACE reads with MiXCR, one row per CDR3 protein. Among roughly 26,000 distinct CDR3 sequences listed, roughly 4% were seen once. This clonotype occurred many times. A junction end diverges from the germline sequence, so it may reflect a read error. This CDR3 has 13 residues. Per germline, CDR1 SSHAT and CDR2 FNYEAQ (reference sequence). The sample taken for sequencing was whole blood. The chain is built from TRBV7-7 and TRBJ2-7, with 9 bases that match TRBD2. The source of this sequence is an adult who was a healthcare worker with PCR-confirmed SARS-CoV-2 infection or an uninfected control (not recorded which). Here the CDR3 reads CASSPTSGGEQYF. CDR3 DNA sequence: TGTGCTAGCAGCCCGACTAGCGGAGGGGAGCAGTACTTC.